This paragraph covers one TCR beta chain sequence. Its target is unknown. Documented treatment: roughly 19 received Ad26.COV2.S at low or high dose, single or two shots; 5 received placebo; per-sample allocation not given. Sampling happened 63 days after the first vaccine or placebo injection. The data belong to a study of Ad26.COV2.S vaccination and SARS-CoV-2 variants. The wider study: Ad26.COV2.S, an intramuscular injection, was given once or twice 56 days apart. Study-level results: Spike-specific TCR breadth was greater in vaccine than placebo recipients.

Data came from immunoSEQ multiplex PCR; TCRdb stores just in-frame clones and leaves some out. Of 350,000 to 400,000 clones in the sample, roughly nine tenths were seen once. V lost 0 bases, J lost 2 bases, and 13 bases lay in between. Germline CDR1 and CDR2: MNHNY and SVGAGI (reference sequence). The CDR3 has 16 residues. This receptor was taken from a person aged 18-65 years who received the Ad26.COV2.S COVID-19 vaccine or a placebo. This sequence joins TRBV6-6 and TRBJ2-5; D may correspond to TRBD1 or TRBD2 (6 bases each). The specimen comprised peripheral blood, sampled in a trial of Ad26.COV2.S vaccine versus placebo. The CDR3 loop reads CASSYSSVGGQETQYF. DNA for the CDR3: TGTGCCAGCAGTTACTCGAGCGTAGGGGGGCAAGAGACCCAGTACTTC.